The clone carrying this T cell receptor beta chain has a handful of counts. Its matching antigen is unknown. CDR1 and CDR2 (germline): SGHDN, FVKESK. V lost 4 bases and J lost 9, with 16 bases in between. The CDR3 sequence is 14 residues long. TCRdb fed the 5' RACE reads into MiXCR, producing one record per CDR3 protein. The sample shows 350,000 to 450,000 distinct CDR3 sequences, about 20% of them seen only once. The data are from a study of CD8 T cells in ankylosing spondylitis. Whole-study results and caveats: Apparently characteristic of ankylosing spondylitis blood was a TCR beta motif (roughly eight highly homologous variants).

V and J are TRBV14 and TRBJ2-1, with D uncertain. The sequence derives from a male donor with ankylosing spondylitis or in good health (not recorded which). The sequenced sample consisted of blood, either unsorted or a sorted T cell fraction (not recorded which). For the CDR3, the DNA is TGTGCCAGCAGCCGCGATGGATTTGATAGTGAGCAGTTCTTC. It translates to CASSRDGFDSEQFF. The whole variable domain, filled in from reference TRBV14 and TRBJ2-1, reads EAGVTQFPSHSVIEKGQTVTLRCDPISGHDNLYWYRRVMGKEIKFLLHFVKESKQDESGMPNNRFLAERTGGTYSTLKVQPAELEDSGVYFCASSRDGFDSEQFFGPGTRLTVL.